The 20 T cell receptor beta chains given below trace back to one sample, sequenced in a study of shared clonotypes between healthy human individuals. The assay was immunoSEQ multiplex PCR, and TCRdb's table has in-frame clones only and misses some. The sample gives 2 million to 2.5 million clones, 85% to 95% of which show up once; around 0.4% is in the top ten. The specimen sequenced was naive CD4+ T cells from PBMCs. As for subset: CD45RA+ positively selected. The source is a man younger than 35 in good health. Some clones in this sample may be carry-over from other donors' samples.

The chain links TRBV15 to TRBJ2-1; 11 nucleotides match TRBD2. This CDR3 has 20 amino acids. Germline lookup yields CDR1 LNHNV and CDR2 YYDKDF (reference sequence). The junction had 15 bases not matched to a gene; V was cut back by 5 bases and J by 0 bases. In DNA form, the CDR3 reads TGTGCCACCAGCGGAAAAACCGGGACTAGCGGACTAAGCTCCTACAATGAGCAGTTCTTC. Encoded protein: CATSGKTGTSGLSSYNEQFF.

The chain has TRBV15 and TRBJ2-1, with a weak D call TRBD2 (5 bases). The V and J ends lost 5 bases and 12 bases respectively, with 17 bases between them. The CDR3 covers 13 residues. Germline V gives CDR1 LNHNV, CDR2 YYDKDF (reference sequence). The CDR3 region has the DNA TGTGCCACCAGCCTCAGCGGTTCATCGGGGCAGTTCTTC. Translation gives CATSLSGSSGQFF.

Worth noting for this clone: The same CDR3 is also encoded by other DNA sequences in this sample. The gene calls are TRBV7-3 and TRBJ1-1, with D unresolved. The CDR3 runs to 14 residues. In germline, CDR1 is SGHTA, CDR2 FQGTGA. Trimming left V 1 base short and J 1 base short, with 7 bases between. CDR3 region: CASSLIGENTEAFF. Here the CDR3 DNA reads TGTGCCAGCAGCTTAATCGGAGAGAACACTGAAGCTTTCTTT. The variable domain in full, completed from reference TRBV7-3 and TRBJ1-1, reads GAGVSQTPSNKVTEKGKYVELRCDPISGHTALYWYRQSLGQGPEFLIYFQGTGAADDSGLPNDRFFAVRPEGSVSTLKIQRTERGDSAVYLCASSLIGENTEAFFGQGTRLTVV.

The rearrangement links TRBV5-1 to TRBJ2-7; tentatively, D is TRBD1 or TRBD2 (5 bases each). Germline V gene data show CDR1 as SGHRS and CDR2 as YFSETQ. The CDR3 runs 15 residues. The V gene lost 0 bases and the J gene lost 6 bases, with 16 bases spanning the gap. CDR3 sequence reads: CASSLAPGTSAEQYF. The CDR3 DNA reads as TGCGCCAGCAGCTTGGCCCCCGGGACCTCGGCCGAGCAGTACTTC.

This chain uses TRBV28 with TRBJ1-3, with 12 bases aligning to TRBD1. With 3 bases clipped from V and 7 bases from J, the junction kept 10 bases outside the gene matches. Germline V gene lookup returns CDR1 MDHEN and CDR2 SYDVKM. The CDR3 spans 17 residues. CDR3 sequence: CASSLGGTGGGGNTIYF. The CDR3 coding sequence is TGTGCCAGCAGTTTGGGTGGGACAGGGGGCGGCGGGAACACCATATATTTT.

In regard to this clone: The identical CDR3 is also encoded by other nucleotide sequences in the sample. The CDR3 DNA sequence: TGTGCCAGCAGCTTAGGGCAGTCCTACAATGAGCAGTTCTTC. Residues: CASSLGQSYNEQFF. The chain recombines TRBV7-2 with TRBJ2-1, with unresolved D. This CDR3 spans 14 amino acids. Germline CDR1 reads SGHTA; CDR2 reads FQGNSA. V was trimmed by 1 base and J by 1 base, leaving 5 bases between them.

This chain joins TRBV19 and TRBJ1-5; the D is unclear. Germline assignment: CDR1 LNHDA and CDR2 SQIVND (reference sequence). This CDR3 contains 13 residues. Trimming left V 11 bases short and J 5 bases short, with 16 bases between. CDR3 sequence (DNA): TGTGCCGGGCCAACGAGGGCCTATCAGCCCCAGCATTTT. Its translation: CAGPTRAYQPQHF.

The V call is TRBV19, the J call TRBJ1-1; perhaps TRBD1 as D (5 bases). Trimming took off 5 bases at V and 3 bases at J, with 13 bases between the two ends. Germline V lookup: CDR1 LNHDA, CDR2 SQIVND (reference sequence). The CDR3 contains 14 residues. CDR3 sequence: CASSFGASYTEAFF. DNA for the CDR3: TGTGCCAGTAGTTTCGGGGCGAGTTACACTGAAGCTTTCTTT.

The CDR3 DNA follows: TGTGCCAGCAGCTTAGTTGGACAGCCCGCCTACGAGCAGTACTTC. Its translation is CASSLVGQPAYEQYF. The rearrangement joins TRBV7-9 to TRBJ2-7, with D tentatively TRBD1 (6 bases). The CDR3 loop spans 15 amino acids. Germline CDR1 reads SEHNR; CDR2 reads FQNEAQ (reference sequence). V dropped 1 base and J dropped 2 bases, with 12 bases sitting between them. The variable domain in full, with the rest retrieved from reference TRBV7-9 and TRBJ2-7, is DTGVSQNPRHKITKRGQNVTFRCDPISEHNRLYWYRQTLGQGPEFLTYFQNEAQLEKSRLLSDRFSAERPKGSFSTLEIQRTEQGDSAMYLCASSLVGQPAYEQYFGPGTRLTVT.

V gene TRBV6-6 combines with J gene TRBJ2-5, with 9 bases identical to TRBD1. The CDR3 runs to 14 residues. Looked up from germline, CDR1 is MNHNY and CDR2 is SVGAGI (reference sequence). V was clipped by 4 bases and J by 3 bases; unmatched bases: 3. The CDR3 sequence: CASSLGTGKETQYF. The CDR3, as DNA: TGTGCCAGCAGTTTAGGGACAGGGAAAGAGACCCAGTACTTC.

The chain combines TRBV7-6 with TRBJ1-3; no definite D call. Germline lookup yields CDR1 SGHVS and CDR2 FNYEAQ. Trimming took 5 bases from V and 8 from J, leaving 16 bases between them. This CDR3 has 14 residues. DNA for the CDR3: TGTGCCAGCAGCCCAGACACCGGACCAGACACCATATATTTT. This codes for CASSPDTGPDTIYF.

The J gene is TRBJ2-1, the V gene TRBV5-1; the D is unclear. V gave up 0 bases and J gave up 6 bases, with 7 bases separating them. The CDR3 is 13 amino acids. Per germline, CDR1 SGHRS and CDR2 YFSETQ. CDR3 coding DNA: TGCGCCAGCAGCTTGGCGCAGTCCAATGAGCAGTTCTTC. This translates into CASSLAQSNEQFF. The full variable domain, with the rest looked up from reference TRBV5-1 and TRBJ2-1, is KAGVTQTPRYLIKTRGQQVTLSCSPISGHRSVSWYQQTPGQGLQFLFEYFSETQRNKGNFPGRFSGRQFSNSRSEMNVSTLELGDSALYLCASSLAQSNEQFFGPGTRLTVL.

In this sample, this clone turned up a few times. This sample also contains other DNA sequences that code for the same CDR3. V is TRBV5-1 and J is TRBJ1-4; D is ambiguous. Germline V gene data show CDR1 as SGHRS and CDR2 as YFSETQ. This CDR3 spans 16 amino acids. The ends were cut back, 0 bases at V and 1 base at J, with 10 bases in the middle. The CDR3 nucleotides are TGCGCCAGCAGCTTGGCTGGGGTCGGAACTAATGAAAAACTGTTTTTT. Protein product: CASSLAGVGTNEKLFF.

The rearrangement joins TRBV7-3 to TRBJ1-1, with 7 bases that match TRBD1. With 5 bases clipped from V and 0 bases from J, the junction kept 6 bases outside the gene matches. Germline V gene sequence: CDR1 SGHTA, CDR2 FQGTGA. This CDR3 has 15 amino acids. CDR3 sequence (DNA): TGTGCCAGCAGCCCGTACAGGGGAATGAACACTGAAGCTTTCTTT. Translating gives CASSPYRGMNTEAFF.

J is TRBJ2-1 and V is TRBV27; D is undetermined. The germline V gene encodes CDR1 MNHEY and CDR2 SMNVEV (reference sequence). Trimming took 4 bases from V and 5 from J, leaving 15 bases between them. This CDR3 region has 15 residues. The CDR3 DNA sequence: TGTGCCAGCAGTTCGATCCGGCTGACCAACAATGAGCAGTTCTTC. It encodes CASSSIRLTNNEQFF.

On this clone: Within the sample, other DNA sequences also encode this same CDR3. The chain employs TRBV7-2 and TRBJ2-5; 7 positions agree with TRBD2. The trim removed 5 bases at V and 5 bases at J, leaving 2 bases unmatched. Germline V lookup: CDR1 SGHTA, CDR2 FQGNSA. This CDR3 is built from 12 residues. The CDR3 region has the DNA TGTGCCAGCAGCCTACTAGCGGAGACCCAGTACTTC. Translated: CASSLLAETQYF.

A remark on this clone: The same CDR3 also results from other DNA sequences found in this sample. The chain uses TRBV15 and TRBJ1-5; D gene unclear. Trimming pared 1 base from V and 6 bases from J, leaving 10 bases between. This CDR3 spans 14 amino acids. CDR1 LNHNV and CDR2 YYDKDF come from the germline V gene (reference sequence). Here the CDR3 DNA reads TGTGCCACCAGCAGAGGAGGGTCCGGTCAGCCCCAGCATTTT. Protein: CATSRGGSGQPQHF.

The genes are TRBV7-8 and TRBJ1-4; no clear D gene. The CDR3 spans 15 residues. Germline V lookup: CDR1 SGHVS, CDR2 FQNEAQ. V lost 4 bases to trimming and J lost 9 bases, with 18 bases between them. This chain's CDR3 is CASSSLGPSTQKLFF. The CDR3 coding sequence is TGTGCCAGCAGCTCCCTAGGGCCTTCCACACAAAAACTGTTTTTT.

This chain joins TRBV6-1 and TRBJ1-2; 7 positions match TRBD1. The CDR3 spans 15 residues. The V and J ends lost 4 bases and 4 bases, in that order; junction bases with no gene match: 9. CDR1 is MNHNS and CDR2 is SASEGT in the germline V gene. CDR3 in DNA: TGTGCCAGCAGTGTAGGGACAGCGCAGATCTATGGCTACACCTTC. As protein: CASSVGTAQIYGYTF.

This chain links TRBV19 with TRBJ2-2; 14 positions match TRBD2. The CDR3 covers 17 residues. Germline V lookup: CDR1 LNHDA, CDR2 SQIVND (reference sequence). J lost 4 bases, V lost 7 bases, and 8 bases had no gene match. The CDR3 spells CASTRGLAGARTGELFF. CDR3 DNA sequence: TGTGCCAGTACCCGGGGACTAGCGGGAGCCCGCACCGGGGAGCTGTTTTTT. The entire variable domain, with the rest obtained from reference TRBV19 and TRBJ2-2, is as follows: DGGITQSPKYLFRKEGQNVTLSCEQNLNHDAMYWYRQDPGQGLRLIYYSQIVNDFQKGDIAEGYSVSREKKESFPLTVTSAQKNPTAFYLCASTRGLAGARTGELFFGEGSRLTVL.